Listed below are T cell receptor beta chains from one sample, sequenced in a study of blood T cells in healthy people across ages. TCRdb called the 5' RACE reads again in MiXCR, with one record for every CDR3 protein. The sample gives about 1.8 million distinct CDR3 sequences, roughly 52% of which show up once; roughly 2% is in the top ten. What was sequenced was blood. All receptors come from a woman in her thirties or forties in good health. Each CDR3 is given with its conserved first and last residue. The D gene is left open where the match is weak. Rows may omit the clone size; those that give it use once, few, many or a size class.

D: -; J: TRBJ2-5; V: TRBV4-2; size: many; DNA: TGTGCCAGCAGCCAAGTCAAAGAGACCCAGTACTTC; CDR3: CASSQVKETQYF
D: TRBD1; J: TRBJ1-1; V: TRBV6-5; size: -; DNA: TGTGCCAGCAGTTACAGCAGGGGGCACACTGAAGCTTTCTTT; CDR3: CASSYSRGHTEAFF
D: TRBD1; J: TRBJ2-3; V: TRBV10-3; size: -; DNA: TGTGCCATCAGTGGGGGGGACAGGGACTTGGGAGATACGCAGTATTTT; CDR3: CAISGGDRDLGDTQYF
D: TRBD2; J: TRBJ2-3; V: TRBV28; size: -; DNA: TGTGCCAGCATCCATTCACCGGGGGGGGCGACAGATACGCAGTATTTT; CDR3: CASIHSPGGATDTQYF
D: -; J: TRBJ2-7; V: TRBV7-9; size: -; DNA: TGTGCCAGCAGCCCTAAGGGCGGCTCCTACGAGCAGTACTTC; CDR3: CASSPKGGSYEQYF
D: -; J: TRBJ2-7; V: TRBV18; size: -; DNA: TGTGCCAGCTCACCCCCGGACAGACCAGGATACGAGCAGTACTTC; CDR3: CASSPPDRPGYEQYF
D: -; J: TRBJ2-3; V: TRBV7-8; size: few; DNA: TGTGCCAGCAGCTTGGGGACTGGAACGATCACAGATACGCAGTATTTT; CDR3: CASSLGTGTITDTQYF
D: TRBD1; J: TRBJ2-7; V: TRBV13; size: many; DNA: TGTGCCAGCAGCCCCGGGACAGACGAGCAGTACTTC; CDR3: CASSPGTDEQYF
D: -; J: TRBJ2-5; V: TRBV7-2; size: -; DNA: TGTGCCAGCAGCTTAGCGTATGAGGTCTCAGAGACCCAGTACTTC; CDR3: CASSLAYEVSETQYF
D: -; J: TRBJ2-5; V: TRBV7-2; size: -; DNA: TGTGCCAGCAGCTTAGCGGCGGCTTTCCAAGAGACCCAGTACTTC; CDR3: CASSLAAAFQETQYF
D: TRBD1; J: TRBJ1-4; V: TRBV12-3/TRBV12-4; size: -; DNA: TGTGCCAGCGGACCGACAGGGAGGGGTGAAAAACTGTTTTTT; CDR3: CASGPTGRGEKLFF
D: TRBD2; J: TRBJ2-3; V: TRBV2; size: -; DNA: TGTGCCAGCAGTGATCAGCGGGGGACCACAGATACGCAGTATTTT; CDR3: CASSDQRGTTDTQYF
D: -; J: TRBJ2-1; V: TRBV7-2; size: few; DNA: TGTGCCAGCAGCTTATGGGGCAGAGGGTATGAGCAGTTCTTC; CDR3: CASSLWGRGYEQFF
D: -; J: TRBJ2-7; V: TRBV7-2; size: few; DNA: TGTGCCAGCAGTCCAACTCCTCAGTCTAGGCAGTACTTC; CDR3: CASSPTPQSRQYF
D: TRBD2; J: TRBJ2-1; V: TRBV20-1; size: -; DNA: TGCAGTGCTAGAGTGGTAGCGGGGGCGAGGGAGCAGTTCTTC; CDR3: CSARVVAGAREQFF
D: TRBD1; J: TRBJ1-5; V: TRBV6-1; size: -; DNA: TGTGCCAGCAGCACAGGGGGCAGACGGCCCCAGCATTTT; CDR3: CASSTGGRRPQHF
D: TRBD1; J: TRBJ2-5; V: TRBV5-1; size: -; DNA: TGCGCCAGCAGCCCTGGGGGACAGGGATCTTCCCAAGAGACCCAGTACTTC; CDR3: CASSPGGQGSSQETQYF
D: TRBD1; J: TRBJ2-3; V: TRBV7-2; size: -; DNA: TGTGCCAGCAGCTTACGGGGCGGACAGGGAACAGATACGCAGTATTTT; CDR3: CASSLRGGQGTDTQYF
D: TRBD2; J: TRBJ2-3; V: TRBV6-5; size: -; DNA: TGTGCCAGCAGTTGCTCGACGGGGGGGACAGATACGCAGTATTTT; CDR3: CASSCSTGGTDTQYF
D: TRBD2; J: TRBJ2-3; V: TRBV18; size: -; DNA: TGTGCCAGCTCACCACAGCTAGCGGCAACTAGCACAGATACGCAGTATTTT; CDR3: CASSPQLAATSTDTQYF
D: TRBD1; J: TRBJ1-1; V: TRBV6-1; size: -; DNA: TGTGCCAGCAGCGCCGATGACAGGGCTAACACTGAAGCTTTCTTT; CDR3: CASSADDRANTEAFF
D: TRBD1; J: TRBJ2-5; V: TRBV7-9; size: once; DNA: TGTGCCAGCACCTTAGCGAGAGGACAGGGACGAGAGACCCAGTACTTC; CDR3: CASTLARGQGRETQYF
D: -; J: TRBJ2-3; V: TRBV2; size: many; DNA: TGTGCCAGCAAACGCGGCACAGATACGCAGTATTTT; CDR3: CASKRGTDTQYF
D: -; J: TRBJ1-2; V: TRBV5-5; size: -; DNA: TGTGCCAGCAGCCAGAGGGTCATTGGTGCCTGTGGCTACACCTTC; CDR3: CASSQRVIGACGYTF
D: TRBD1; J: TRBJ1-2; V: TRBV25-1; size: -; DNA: TGTGCCAGCAGTGAATGGGGACAGGGGGCTTCTTCCTATGGCTACACCTTC; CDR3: CASSEWGQGASSYGYTF
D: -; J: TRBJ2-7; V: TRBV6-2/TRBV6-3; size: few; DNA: TGTGCCAGCAGTCCAGCGGACGGTTCACTAAACGAGCAGTACTTC; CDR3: CASSPADGSLNEQYF
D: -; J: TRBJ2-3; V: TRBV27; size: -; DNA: TGTGCCAGCAGTTCGCAGGGTCCCTACACAGATACGCAGTATTTT; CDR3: CASSSQGPYTDTQYF
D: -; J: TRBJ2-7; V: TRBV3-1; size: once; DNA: TGTGCTAGCAGCCGATATAATCCAGGGTCCCACGAGCAGTACTTC; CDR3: CASSRYNPGSHEQYF
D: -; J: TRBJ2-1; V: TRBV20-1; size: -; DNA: TGCAGTGCTAGAGATAGTGGAGGGGCTCGCCCCTACAATGAGCGGTTCTTC; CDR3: CSARDSGGARPYNERFF
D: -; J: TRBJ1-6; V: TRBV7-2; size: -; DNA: TGTGCCAGCAGCTTCGCCGGCACAAGCTCCTATAATTCACCCCTCCACTTT; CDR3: CASSFAGTSSYNSPLHF
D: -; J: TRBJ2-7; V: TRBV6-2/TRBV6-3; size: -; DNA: TGTGCCAGCAGCCGCCCCCCGCAGTACAATGAGCAGTACTTC; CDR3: CASSRPPQYNEQYF
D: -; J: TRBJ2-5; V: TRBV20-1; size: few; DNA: TGCAGTGCTAGAGATCTTGATTTCAACGGGGTCTACCAAGAGACCCAGTACTTC; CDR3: CSARDLDFNGVYQETQYF
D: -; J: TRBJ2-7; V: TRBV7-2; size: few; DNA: TGTGCCAGCAACGTCAATGGGAGATACGAGCAGTACTTC; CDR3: CASNVNGRYEQYF
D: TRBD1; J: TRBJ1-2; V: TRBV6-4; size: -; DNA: TGTGCCAGCAGTCGATACAGGGGGGACTATGGCTACACCTTC; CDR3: CASSRYRGDYGYTF
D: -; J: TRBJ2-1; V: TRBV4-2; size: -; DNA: TGTGCCAGCAGCTCCTCAGGGACTTCGGGCAATGAGCAGTTCTTC; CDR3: CASSSSGTSGNEQFF
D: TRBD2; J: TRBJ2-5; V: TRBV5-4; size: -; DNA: TGTGCCAGCAGCTTGCCATATAGGACTAGCGGGGGGGATACGGGCAATGAGCAGTACTTC; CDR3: CASSLPYRTSGGDTGNEQYF
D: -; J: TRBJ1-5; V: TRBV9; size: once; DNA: TGTGCCAGCAGCGTAGCAGGTTTGGATCAGCCCCAGCATTTT; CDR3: CASSVAGLDQPQHF
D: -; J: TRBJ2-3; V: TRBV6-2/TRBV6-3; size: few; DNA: TGTGCCAGCAGTTACCCGGACCTCACAGATACGCAGTATTTT; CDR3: CASSYPDLTDTQYF
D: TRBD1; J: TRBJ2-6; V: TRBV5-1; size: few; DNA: TGCGCCAGCAGCCAGGGACAGGGAGGAGGGGCCAACGTCCTGACTTTC; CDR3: CASSQGQGGGANVLTF
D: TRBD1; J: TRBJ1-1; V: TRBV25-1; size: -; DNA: TGTGCCAGCAGTGAATGGGACAGCAACACTGAAGCTTTCTTT; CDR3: CASSEWDSNTEAFF
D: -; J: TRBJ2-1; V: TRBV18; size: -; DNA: TGTGCCAGCTCACCCACGACAGACAAGCAGTTCTTC; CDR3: CASSPTTDKQFF
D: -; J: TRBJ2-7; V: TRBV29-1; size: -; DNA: TGCAGCGCCCGTCGACAGGAGACCCCCTACGAGCAGTACTTC; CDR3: CSARRQETPYEQYF
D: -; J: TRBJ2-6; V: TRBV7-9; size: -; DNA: TGTGCCAGCAGCTTAGCGAATTGGGGAATATCTGGGGCCAACGTCCTGACTTTC; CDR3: CASSLANWGISGANVLTF
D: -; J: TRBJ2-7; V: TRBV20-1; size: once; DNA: TGCAGTGCTAGTCAGGGGAGCCCTCCCTACGAGCAGTACTTC; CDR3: CSASQGSPPYEQYF